The clone carrying this T cell receptor (beta chain) was observed at least ten times. The data stem from a study of identical twins. In TCRdb, the 5' RACE reads were re-called with MiXCR into one record per CDR3 protein. This sample has hundreds of thousands of distinct CDR3 sequences; around 21% occur once, and the top ten carry more than 4%. This sample also belongs to another study, concerning T cells expressing NK-cell markers. That investigation notes: TCR beta repertoires came from sorted CD3+CD56+NKG2C+, CD3+CD56+NKG2C- and CD3+CD56-NKG2C+ T cells.

This TCR derives from a woman aged 18-29 years in good health. The sequenced material came from PBMCs.

CDR3 protein: CSARWKGRNIQYF. CDR3 DNA sequence: TGCAGTGCCCGGTGGAAGGGGCGGAACATTCAGTACTTC. The rearrangement links TRBV20-1 to TRBJ2-4, with D maybe TRBD1 (5 bases). Germline V gene sequence: CDR1 DFQATT, CDR2 SNEGSKA (reference sequence). Deletions cut 6 bases from V and 7 bases from J, with 16 bases between. The CDR3 has 13 residues.